This T cell receptor (beta chain) was obtained from a study of blood T cells in healthy people across ages. Study conclusions and caveats: TCR beta diversity, measured per million T cells, fell in a roughly linear way with age. The diversity estimates, figures obtained from one million T cells, were considered underestimates.

Germline V gene lookup returns CDR1 MNHNS and CDR2 SASEGT. V was clipped by 2 bases and J by 4 bases; unmatched bases: 4. This CDR3 has 14 amino acids. A note on this clonotype: Its specificity is unknown.

Together with a sample-barcoded 5' primer, a J-beta primer mix was included in a second PCR lasting about 6 to 11 cycles. All samples gave at least 2.5 million CDR3-containing paired-end reads. TCRdb re-called the 5' RACE reads with MiXCR, one entry per CDR3 protein. The table includes more than 700,000 distinct CDR3 sequences, around 45% detected once. Material for sequencing was blood. The chain combines TRBV6-1 with TRBJ2-7; 8 bases fit TRBD2. The TCR sequence derives from a man older than 75 in good health. Here the CDR3 DNA reads TGTGCCAGCAGTGAAAGGAGACTAGCGTACGAGCAGTACTTC. Translation gives CASSERRLAYEQYF.